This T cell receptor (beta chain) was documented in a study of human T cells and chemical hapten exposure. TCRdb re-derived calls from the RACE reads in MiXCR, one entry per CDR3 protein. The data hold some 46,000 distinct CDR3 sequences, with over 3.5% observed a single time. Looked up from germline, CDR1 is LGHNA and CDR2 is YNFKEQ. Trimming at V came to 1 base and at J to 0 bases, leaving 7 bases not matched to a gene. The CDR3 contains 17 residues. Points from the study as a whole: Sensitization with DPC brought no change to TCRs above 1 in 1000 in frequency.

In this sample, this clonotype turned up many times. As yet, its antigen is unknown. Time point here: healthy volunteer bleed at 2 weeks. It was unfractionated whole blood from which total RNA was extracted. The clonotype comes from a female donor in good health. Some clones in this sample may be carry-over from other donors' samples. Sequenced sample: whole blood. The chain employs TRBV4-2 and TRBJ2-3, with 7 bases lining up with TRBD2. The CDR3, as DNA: TGTGCCAGCAGCCAAGGTGACGGGGGGACTAGCACAGATACGCAGTATTTT. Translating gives CASSQGDGGTSTDTQYF.